This passage covers 22 T cell receptor beta chains from one sample sequenced in a study of T cell repertoires in cytomegalovirus infection. One entry per CDR3 protein, called by TCRdb with MiXCR from the reads. The repertoire includes 450,000 to 550,000 distinct CDR3 sequences, about 42% of them detected once, and 40% to 50% sits in the top ten. No cognate antigen is known for these TCRs. The specimen comprised cultured PBMCs, sampled from culture after CMV antigen stimulation. The receptors come from a human donor in good health (CMV status not recorded). Some clones in this sample may be carry-over from other donors' samples.

This sequence joins TRBV12-3 or TRBV12-4 and TRBJ1-6, with D uncertain. V was trimmed by 3 bases and J by 7 bases, leaving 10 bases between them. The CDR3 is 14 residues long. CDR3 region: CASSFGQANSPLHF. CDR3 DNA: TGTGCCAGCAGTTTTGGGCAGGCGAATTCACCCCTCCACTTT.

The sample holds a few counts of this clonotype. The chain carries TRBV7-2 and TRBJ2-3; no definite D call. This CDR3 has 11 residues. V shed 2 bases and J shed 8 bases, with 5 bases lying between them. Germline V gives CDR1 SGHTA, CDR2 FQGNSA. The CDR3 reads CASSLMGTQYF. CDR3 bases: TGTGCCAGCAGCTTAATGGGTACGCAGTATTTT.

The chain links TRBV5-6 to TRBJ2-1, with D maybe TRBD1 (5 bases). The CDR3 is made up of 11 amino acids. The V gene's germline CDR1 is SGHDT and CDR2 YYEEEE. V was pared by 5 bases and J by 12 bases, with 12 bases between. The DNA for the CDR3 is TGTGCCAGCAGGGCGGCAGGGCCGCAGTTCTTC. Amino acid sequence: CASRAAGPQFF.

This clonotype was seen a handful of times. The V and J genes are TRBV6-1 and TRBJ2-1; possible D gene TRBD2, 6 bases. Germline CDR1 and CDR2: MNHNS and SASEGT. The CDR3 runs 12 residues. The germline V and J ends were trimmed by 7 bases and 8 bases, with 12 bases remaining between them. Here the CDR3 reads CASIPGEHEQFF. The DNA of the CDR3 is TGTGCCAGCATCCCGGGGGAGCATGAGCAGTTCTTC.

This clonotype has more than one count but fewer than ten. The chain links TRBV24-1 to TRBJ2-3; 9 bases map to TRBD2. V trimming: 5 bases; J trimming: 1 base; junction bases outside the gene matches: 3. Germline V lookup: CDR1 KGHDR, CDR2 SFDVKD. This CDR3 has 15 amino acids. In nucleotides, the CDR3 is TGTGCCACCAGTGCGGAGCGGGGGGGCACAGATACGCAGTATTTT. This codes for CATSAERGGTDTQYF.

This clonotype has more than one count but fewer than ten. V gene TRBV12-3 or TRBV12-4 combines with J gene TRBJ2-1, with unresolved D. Trimming cost V 5 bases and J 7 bases, with 9 bases left between them. There are 12 residues in the CDR3. The CDR3: CASSLTTNEQFF. The CDR3 DNA reads as TGTGCCAGCAGTCTCACCACTAATGAGCAGTTCTTC.

This chain joins TRBV4-2 and TRBJ2-5, with 9 bases matching TRBD2. The ends lost 4 bases at V and 5 bases at J; junction bases unmatched: 5. Germline V gene lookup returns CDR1 LGHNA and CDR2 YNFKEQ. CDR3 size: 14 residues. DNA for the CDR3: TGTGCCAGCAGCCCCGGCGGGGGGGCCGAGACCCAGTACTTC. As protein: CASSPGGGAETQYF.

V gene TRBV7-6 combines with J gene TRBJ1-4; TRBD1 might be the D (6 bases). Between the trimmed V and J ends, which lost 4 bases and 0 bases, there was a span of 15 bases. The V gene's germline CDR1 is SGHVS and CDR2 FNYEAQ. The CDR3 spans 17 residues. This CDR3 reads CASSSVGGRTTNEKLFF. As DNA, the CDR3 is TGTGCCAGCAGCTCGGTCGGGGGGCGGACAACTAATGAAAAACTGTTTTTT.

This chain joins TRBV7-2 and TRBJ2-7, with 7 bases that match TRBD2. The CDR3 has 15 amino acids. The germline CDR1 and CDR2 sequences are SGHTA and FQGNSA. V lost 3 bases, J lost 2 bases, and 7 bases stayed unmatched. The CDR3 nucleotides are TGTGCCAGCAGCTTGGCGGGAGTACGGACCTACGAGCAGTACTTC. This translates into CASSLAGVRTYEQYF.

The CDR3 loop reads CASPPDQTTNEKLFF. CDR3 nucleotide sequence: TGTGCCAGCCCGCCGGATCAAACAACTAATGAAAAACTGTTTTTT. This chain connects TRBV7-4 to TRBJ1-4, with no clear D. The germline V gene has CDR1 SGHVT and CDR2 SQSDAQ. V gave up 8 bases and J gave up 0 bases, with 13 bases separating them. There are 15 residues in the CDR3.

A few counts support this clonotype. The chain uses TRBV7-2 and TRBJ2-7, with D tentatively TRBD1 (5 bases). The germline gives CDR1 SGHTA, CDR2 FQGNSA. Trimming removed 5 bases from V and 5 bases from J, with 13 bases in between. This CDR3 contains 13 residues. The CDR3: CASSGAVGNEQYF. The DNA for the CDR3 is TGTGCCAGCAGCGGGGCAGTAGGAAACGAGCAGTACTTC.

This chain connects TRBV27 to TRBJ1-6; D is unclear. This CDR3 is built from 13 residues. Looked up from germline, CDR1 is MNHEY and CDR2 is SMNVEV (reference sequence). V was clipped by 7 bases and J by 6 bases, with 10 bases between them. CDR3 nucleotides: TGTGCCAGCACCGGGAATGGTAATTCACCCCTCCACTTT. Translating gives CASTGNGNSPLHF.

The V and J genes are TRBV6-6 and TRBJ1-1, with D possibly matching TRBD1 (6 bases). Per the germline V gene, CDR1 is MNHNY and CDR2 is SVGAGI (reference sequence). This CDR3 contains 13 residues. Trimming took 5 bases from V and 5 from J, leaving 12 bases between them. CDR3 amino acids: CASSQGLQTEAFF. The CDR3 region has the DNA TGTGCCAGCAGTCAGGGGCTACAGACTGAAGCTTTCTTT.

V and J are TRBV10-3 and TRBJ2-7, with 13 bases lining up with TRBD2. The CDR3 runs 15 residues. V lost 5 bases and J lost 5; bases outside the gene matches: 6. Germline V gene sequence: CDR1 ENHRY, CDR2 SYGVKD. The CDR3 DNA sequence: TGTGCCATCAGTAGACTAGCGGGGGGTAGCAACGAGCAGTACTTC. Translating gives CAISRLAGGSNEQYF.

The table lists this clonotype with a few counts. The chain employs TRBV7-6 and TRBJ2-3; D not certain. Germline assignment: CDR1 SGHVS and CDR2 FNYEAQ. This CDR3 has 14 residues. V was shortened by 2 bases and J by 5 bases, with 11 bases between the two germline ends. CDR3 loop: CASSLFGGRDTQYF. The CDR3 region has the DNA TGTGCCAGCAGCTTATTTGGCGGAAGAGATACGCAGTATTTT.

The CDR3 sequence is CASSLALGAGGNGNEQFF. The CDR3 nucleotides read TGTGCCAGCAGTTTAGCGCTGGGAGCGGGAGGGAACGGTAATGAGCAGTTCTTC. This sequence joins TRBV12-3 or TRBV12-4 and TRBJ2-1; 10 nucleotides align to TRBD2. With 0 bases clipped from V and 7 bases from J, the junction kept 12 bases outside the gene matches. The CDR3 is made up of 18 amino acids.

In regard to this clonotype: A read error may account for a junction end that differs from germline. The rearrangement uses TRBV7-2 and TRBJ1-6; possibly TRBD1 for D (5 bases). The CDR3 is made up of 12 amino acids. The germline CDR1 and CDR2 sequences are SGHTA and FQGNSA. CDR3 amino acids: CASSLQGSPPHF. The CDR3 bases are TGTGCCAGCAGCTTACAGGGTTCACCCCCCCACTTT.

In this sample, this clonotype turned up a few times. V is TRBV12-3 or TRBV12-4 and J is TRBJ2-1; 12 bases line up with TRBD2. The CDR3 covers 14 residues. V lost 6 bases to trimming and J lost 9 bases; unmatched junction nucleotides: 6. This chain's CDR3 is CASSGLAGPGEQFF. CDR3 coding DNA: TGTGCCAGCAGCGGACTAGCGGGACCGGGTGAGCAGTTCTTC.

The V gene is TRBV4-2, the J gene TRBJ1-5; D unclear. Looked up from germline, CDR1 is LGHNA and CDR2 is YNFKEQ. The CDR3 covers 15 residues. V dropped 0 bases and J dropped 2 bases, with 8 bases sitting between them. Here the CDR3 DNA reads TGTGCCAGCAGCCAAGATCCATCAGGCAATCAGCCCCAGCATTTT. As protein: CASSQDPSGNQPQHF.

The chain carries TRBV4-3 and TRBJ2-5, with 7 bases identical to TRBD2. The ends lost 0 bases at V and 2 bases at J; junction bases unmatched: 6. Germline V gene lookup returns CDR1 LGHNA and CDR2 YSLEER. This CDR3 has 16 residues. As DNA, the CDR3 is TGCGCCAGCAGCCAAGAACCCAGCGGGGTACAAGAGACCCAGTACTTC. Its protein is CASSQEPSGVQETQYF.

This clonotype has a handful of counts. This chain links TRBV7-2 with TRBJ2-3, with 9 bases that match TRBD1. V was clipped by 5 bases and J by 4 bases; unmatched bases: 10. The V gene's germline CDR1 is SGHTA and CDR2 FQGNSA. The length of the CDR3 is 16 residues. Here the CDR3 reads CASSRGTGYSPDTQYF. In DNA, the CDR3 is TGTGCCAGCAGCCGCGGGACAGGGTATAGTCCAGATACGCAGTATTTT.

Note on this clonotype: The DNA is left out, because the CDR3 cannot be placed on it with certainty; the CDR3 is given as TCRdb lists it. The gene calls are TRBV10-2 and TRBJ2-1. Germline CDR1 reads WSHSY; CDR2 reads SAAADI. 11 amino acids form the CDR3, both terminal residues included. The chain's CDR3 is CASSTSAEQFF.